This T cell receptor (beta chain) came from a study of beta chain features in type 1 diabetes. Stem cell-like memory, regulatory, central memory and naive CD4+ cells were sorted via CD45RO/CCR7/CD25/CD127/CD95/CD27. Germline-derived CDR1 and CDR2 are MNHNY and SVGAGI (reference sequence). V gave up 6 bases and J gave up 5 bases; unmatched junction bases: 8. The CDR3 covers 15 residues. The study's findings and limits: A closer apparent resemblance between naive, central memory and Treg TCRB repertoires was seen in patients than in healthy donors. TCRB CDR3s were moderately but significantly shorter in Type 1 diabetes patients in all four CD4+ subsets. The question of HLA type influencing TCRB rearrangement was one that remained unresolved here. Type 1 diabetes patients had VDJ junctions that carried fewer insertions and more deletions.

TCRB transcripts that were expressed got sequenced, as all of the isolated RNA had been reverse transcribed. Only in-frame clones appear in the TCRdb table, and some are missing; sequencing was by immunoSEQ multiplex PCR. The data hold about 150,000 clones, with 10% observed a single time. Remarks on this clone: Its antigen is unidentified.

The J gene is TRBJ2-5, the V gene TRBV6-6, with 11 positions matching TRBD1. Sequencing was done on a sample of central memory CD4+ T cells from blood. The origin of this receptor is a young man with type 1 diabetes. The CDR3 reads CASRPRTGGSETQYF. DNA of the CDR3: TGTGCCAGCAGACCTAGGACAGGGGGCAGTGAGACCCAGTACTTC.